This entry lists 12 T cell receptor beta chains sequenced from one sample in a study of graft-versus-host responses after intestinal transplantation. For these TCRs, the target antigens are not known. Profiling relied on immunoSEQ multiplex PCR, and the TCRdb table lists in-frame clones only, not all of them. The sample includes about 39,000 clones, roughly 96% of them seen just once. The sample consisted of unstimulated CD8+ T cells sorted from spleen or lymph node cells, taken before transplant. The receptors stem from a human donor who was the organ donor for an intestinal transplant.

This clone was found once. The chain combines TRBV19 with TRBJ2-6, with D perhaps matching TRBD2 (6 bases). Per the germline V gene, CDR1 is LNHDA and CDR2 is SQIVND (reference sequence). Trimming removed 3 bases from V and 0 bases from J, with 12 bases in between. CDR3 size: 17 residues. DNA for the CDR3: TGTGCCAGTAGTATTGACGGGACTGGCTCTGGGGCCAACGTCCTGACTTTC. Translation gives CASSIDGTGSGANVLTF. The variable domain in full, completed from reference TRBV19 and TRBJ2-6, reads DGGITQSPKYLFRKEGQNVTLSCEQNLNHDAMYWYRQDPGQGLRLIYYSQIVNDFQKGDIAEGYSVSREKKESFPLTVTSAQKNPTAFYLCASSIDGTGSGANVLTFGAGSRLTVL.

V and J are TRBV7-8 and TRBJ2-7; 8 bases are shared with TRBD2. Trimming cost V 6 bases and J 0 bases; bases outside gene matches: 4. CDR1 is SGHVS, CDR2 FQNEAQ, per germline. The CDR3 is made up of 14 amino acids. The CDR3 loop reads CASRDTSGSYEQYF. The CDR3 DNA reads as TGTGCCAGCAGGGATACTAGCGGCTCCTACGAGCAGTACTTC.

The rearrangement uses TRBV6-5 and TRBJ1-4; 10 bases are a match to TRBD1. This CDR3 has 15 amino acids. In germline, CDR1 is MNHEY, CDR2 SVGAGI. Trimming removed 6 bases from V and 7 bases from J; junction bases left unmatched: 8. CDR3 DNA sequence: TGTGCCAGCAGGAGAACCGGGACAGGGGTTGAAAAACTGTTTTTT. Encoded protein: CASRRTGTGVEKLFF.

This chain joins TRBV2 and TRBJ2-6; D uncertain. Germline V gene sequence: CDR1 SNHLY, CDR2 FYNNEI. The V and J ends lost 7 bases and 0 bases respectively, with 7 bases between them. CDR3 size: 14 residues. CDR3 coding DNA: TGTGCCAGCAAGATGAGCTCTGGGGCCAACGTCCTGACTTTC. Protein sequence: CASKMSSGANVLTF.

V and J are TRBV6-5 and TRBJ1-2, with D perhaps TRBD1 (5 bases). Trimming took off 6 bases at V and 0 bases at J, with 8 bases between the two ends. The CDR3 is 13 residues long. Germline V CDR1 and CDR2: MNHEY, SVGAGI. The CDR3 reads CASSPTANYGYTF. CDR3 DNA sequence: TGTGCCAGCAGCCCGACAGCTAACTATGGCTACACCTTC.

The gene calls are TRBV7-2 and TRBJ2-5; tentatively, D is TRBD2 (7 bases). CDR3 length equals 12 residues. Trimming took off 10 bases at V and 3 bases at J, with 12 bases between the two ends. From germline, CDR1 is SGHTA and CDR2 FQGNSA. CDR3 nucleotide sequence: TGTGCCACCCGGGGGGCGGAAGAGACCCAGTACTTC. This sequence encodes CATRGAEETQYF.

This clone has only one observation. This sequence joins TRBV6-5 and TRBJ2-3; no definite D call. Germline V gene data show CDR1 as MNHEY and CDR2 as SVGAGI. V lost 5 bases to trimming and J lost 6 bases, with 12 bases between them. The CDR3 spans 13 residues. The CDR3 DNA follows: TGTGCCAGCAGTCTAGGACCCTCGGATACGCAGTATTTT. Its protein is CASSLGPSDTQYF.

The chain employs TRBV7-8 and TRBJ2-7; 8 positions match TRBD2. Germline V lookup: CDR1 SGHVS, CDR2 FQNEAQ. V lost 4 bases, J lost 0 bases, and 11 bases stayed unmatched. The CDR3 runs 17 residues. CDR3 DNA: TGTGCCAGCAGCTCCCACCGGGGGGGCCTTAGCTCCTACGAGCAGTACTTC. It codes for CASSSHRGGLSSYEQYF.

The rearrangement joins TRBV7-9 to TRBJ1-4, with no clear D. CDR3 length: 12 residues. Germline V CDR1 and CDR2: SEHNR, FQNEAQ (reference sequence). Trimming cost V 0 bases and J 12 bases, with 8 bases left between them. CDR3 nucleotides: TGTGCCAGCAGCTTAGCGTCCGGGGAACTGTTTTTT. Translating it yields CASSLASGELFF.

The chain couples TRBV6-5 to TRBJ1-6; D unclear. Trimming shortened V by 0 bases and J by 10 bases, and 13 bases separated the two germline ends. From germline, CDR1 is MNHEY and CDR2 SVGAGI. CDR3 length: 15 amino acids. The CDR3 nucleotides read TGTGCCAGCAGTTACTCGAACGGGGATAGGTCACCCCTCCACTTT. Translating it yields CASSYSNGDRSPLHF.

This rearrangement joins TRBV4-2 to TRBJ1-2; D perhaps matches TRBD1 (6 bases). Per the germline V gene, CDR1 is LGHNA and CDR2 is YNFKEQ. With 0 bases removed from V and 0 bases from J, the gap between germline ends came to 11 bases. The CDR3 covers 16 residues. CDR3 amino acids: CASSQETGLTNYGYTF. Here the CDR3 DNA reads TGTGCCAGCAGCCAAGAGACAGGACTTACTAACTATGGCTACACCTTC.

V gene TRBV5-1 combines with J gene TRBJ2-7; 10 nucleotides align to TRBD1. Per germline, CDR1 SGHRS and CDR2 YFSETQ. The CDR3 is 16 residues long. J lost 4 bases, V lost 0 bases, and 7 bases had no gene match. The CDR3 sequence is CASSLGGTGVGYEQYF. Written as DNA, the CDR3 is TGCGCCAGCAGCTTGGGAGGGACAGGGGTTGGGTACGAGCAGTACTTC.